This T cell receptor (beta chain) was retrieved from a study of T cell repertoires in cytomegalovirus infection. One entry per CDR3 protein, called by TCRdb with MiXCR from the reads. Here the sample spans approximately 110,000 distinct CDR3 sequences, around 32% being singletons. Germline values: CDR1 MDHEN, CDR2 SYDVKM. This CDR3 has 14 amino acids. With V trimmed by 6 bases and J by 5 bases, 9 bases remained unmatched. This clonotype was counted only a few times. Its antigen is as yet unknown. V and J are TRBV28 and TRBJ2-5; TRBD2 agrees at 7 bases. This clonotype was obtained from a human donor in good health (CMV status not recorded). Some clones in this sample may be carry-over from other donors' samples. The source material was CD8+ T cells from cultured PBMCs, sampled from culture after CMV antigen stimulation. The CDR3 nucleotides are TGTGCCAGCAGCCTTATGTGGGGAGGGGAGACCCAGTACTTC. Translated: CASSLMWGGETQYF.